What follows is one TCR beta chain and its context. No antigen is known for it. The same CDR3 also results from other DNA sequences found in this sample. Investigators reverse transcribed all isolated RNA, so they sequenced expressed TCRB transcripts. Data came from immunoSEQ multiplex PCR; TCRdb stores just in-frame clones and leaves some out. Here the sample spans 150,000 to 200,000 clones, about 13% being singletons. The CDR3 spans 12 residues. Germline trimming cut 7 bases from V and 10 bases from J; bases unmatched to any gene: 10. Germline values: CDR1 SQVTM, CDR2 ANQGSEA. The sample belongs to a study of beta chain features in type 1 diabetes. Regarding the study as a whole: Using cDNA template may skew counts toward highly expressing activated cells.

Sequences were obtained from central memory CD4+ T cells from blood. The clonotype comes from a woman aged 18-35 years in good health. The V call is TRBV29-1, the J call TRBJ2-1; 7 nucleotides agree with TRBD1. CDR3 amino acids: CSAERTGHEQFF. The CDR3 nucleotides read TGCAGCGCAGAACGGACAGGTCACGAGCAGTTCTTC.